These 28 T cell receptor beta chains came from one sample sequenced in a study of blood T cells in healthy people across ages. A second PCR, run for roughly 7 to 12 cycles, used a sample-barcoded 5' primer plus a J-beta primer mix. TCRdb passed the 5' RACE reads through MiXCR, listing each CDR3 protein once. The repertoire holds hundreds of thousands of distinct CDR3 sequences, with over 20% as singletons. Sequenced input: blood. The source of these receptors is a man between 70 and 80 years old in good health.

This chain joins TRBV20-1 and TRBJ2-5; D is unclear. The DNA end favors TRBJ2-1, so the J call may be wrong. The CDR3 is made up of 11 amino acids. Germline V gene lookup returns CDR1 DFQATT and CDR2 SNEGSKA (reference sequence). The CDR3 region has the DNA TGCAGTGCTAGAGACAAGAATGAGCAGTTCTTC. Translated, it gives CSARDKNEQFF.

The sample holds a few counts of this clonotype. The chain uses TRBV3-1 and TRBJ2-7; D is unresolved. The CDR3 is 14 amino acids. Germline assignment: CDR1 LGHDT and CDR2 YNNKEL (reference sequence). V dropped 0 bases and J dropped 4 bases, with 10 bases sitting between them. The CDR3 loop is CASSQDWLLYEQYF. The DNA of the CDR3 is TGTGCCAGCAGCCAAGATTGGCTTCTATACGAGCAGTACTTC.

The chain couples TRBV5-6 to TRBJ1-3; 10 nucleotides line up with TRBD1. The CDR3 contains 14 residues. The V gene's germline CDR1 is SGHDT and CDR2 YYEEEE. V shed 4 bases and J 6 bases; nucleotides not matched to a gene: 4. For the CDR3, the DNA is TGTGCCAGCAGCCTGGACAGGGGGTCAAACACCATATATTTT. The encoded protein is CASSLDRGSNTIYF.

As to this clonotype: A clone one base away is much larger, so this may be a read error. CDR3 residues: CASSLGGTGNSGANILTF. DNA of the CDR3: TGCGCCAGCAGCTTGGGAGGGACAGGAAACTCTGGGGCCAACATCCTGACTTTC. The V gene is TRBV5-1, the J gene TRBJ2-6; 8 nucleotides line up with TRBD1. The length of the CDR3 is 18 residues. Germline V lookup: CDR1 SGHRS, CDR2 YFSETQ.

This rearrangement joins TRBV6-2 or TRBV6-3 to TRBJ2-3; 14 nucleotides agree with TRBD2. In germline, CDR1 is MNHEY, CDR2 SVGEGT. Trimming at V came to 7 bases and at J to 6 bases, leaving 12 bases not matched to a gene. There are 17 residues in the CDR3. The CDR3 nucleotides are TGTGCCAGCATTTCAGGGACTAGCGGGAGAGGGGTGGATACGCAGTATTTT. The encoded protein is CASISGTSGRGVDTQYF.

This clonotype was counted between two and nine times. This chain links TRBV12-3 or TRBV12-4 with TRBJ1-2; TRBD1 agrees at 8 bases. This CDR3 has 13 residues. V gave up 6 bases and J gave up 2 bases; unmatched junction bases: 2. The CDR3 DNA follows: TGTGCCAGCAGACGGACAGGGAACTATGGCTACACCTTC. Translated: CASRRTGNYGYTF.

CDR3 DNA sequence: TGTGCCAGCAGTCCTGACAGAGAAGCTGCTGAAGCTTTCTTT. It specifies CASSPDREAAEAFF. This rearrangement joins TRBV12-3 or TRBV12-4 to TRBJ1-1; D possibly corresponds to TRBD1 (5 bases). With 5 bases removed from V and 6 bases from J, the gap between germline ends came to 16 bases. The CDR3 is made up of 14 amino acids.

Concerning this clonotype: A junction end diverges from the germline sequence, so it may reflect a read error. This chain joins TRBV12-3 or TRBV12-4 and TRBJ2-3, with a possible D match to TRBD1 (5 bases). This CDR3 is 13 amino acids long. The chain's CDR3 is CASSFQGTDAQYF. The CDR3 DNA follows: TGTGCCAGCAGTTTCCAGGGAACAGATGCGCAGTATTTT.

This clonotype turned up a few times. CDR3 loop: CASSIASGHKYEQYV. DNA of the CDR3: TGTGCCAGCAGCATTGCGTCGGGACACAAATACGAGCAGTACGTC. The chain joins TRBV21-1 to TRBJ2-1; TRBD1 is the table's D call and was not checked against the DNA. The J call is doubtful: the DNA matches TRBJ2-7 better. TRBV21-1 has pseudogene status. This CDR3 region has 15 residues.

This clonotype was detected a few times. The chain links TRBV7-2 to TRBJ1-2; 11 nucleotides align to TRBD1. In germline, CDR1 is SGHTA, CDR2 FQGNSA. Trimming took 5 bases from V and 8 from J; bases not matched to a gene: 10. This CDR3 spans 15 amino acids. The CDR3 DNA reads TGTGCCAGCAGCGTACCTGGACAGGGGGCAAAAGGCTACACCTTC. Translating it yields CASSVPGQGAKGYTF.

This clonotype was recorded at least ten times. DNA of the CDR3: TGTGCCAGCAGTTTTTCAAACGAGATGGGCTATGGCTACACCTTC. Amino acid sequence: CASSFSNEMGYGYTF. The chain recombines TRBV12-3 or TRBV12-4 with TRBJ1-2; D gene unclear. V gave up 3 bases and J gave up 4 bases, with 15 bases separating them. The CDR3 loop spans 15 amino acids.

In this sample, this clonotype turned up a few times. J is TRBJ1-2 and V is TRBV14; D unclear. Germline V gene data show CDR1 as SGHDN and CDR2 as FVKESK. Trimming left V 1 base short and J 2 bases short, with 5 bases between. The CDR3 consists of 13 residues. The CDR3 DNA sequence: TGTGCCAGCAGCCAAGTTGCGAACTATGGCTACACCTTC. Protein sequence: CASSQVANYGYTF. Together with reference TRBV14 and TRBJ1-2, the CDR3 gives the full variable domain: EAGVTQFPSHSVIEKGQTVTLRCDPISGHDNLYWYRRVMGKEIKFLLHFVKESKQDESGMPNNRFLAERTGGTYSTLKVQPAELEDSGVYFCASSQVANYGYTFGSGTRLTVV.

CDR3 sequence reads: CATRDLRGTQYF. CDR3 nucleotides: TGTGCCACCAGGGACCTGCGGGGTACGCAGTATTTT. The gene calls are TRBV24-1 and TRBJ2-3, with D tentatively TRBD2 (6 bases). The CDR3 has 12 residues. Trimming took 7 bases from V and 8 from J, leaving 12 bases between them. Germline V gene data show CDR1 as KGHDR and CDR2 as SFDVKD.

The rearrangement links TRBV7-9 to TRBJ1-6; D ambiguous. V lost 1 base to trimming and J lost 10 bases, with 11 bases between them. The CDR3 length is 14 residues. CDR1 is SEHNR, CDR2 FQNEAQ, per germline (reference sequence). CDR3 residues: CASSLGPRSSPLHF. The CDR3 DNA reads as TGTGCCAGCAGCTTAGGCCCCCGTAGCTCACCCCTCCACTTT.

This chain joins TRBV20-1 and TRBJ1-5, with 8 bases that match TRBD1. Germline loops: CDR1 DFQATT, CDR2 SNEGSKA (reference sequence). The CDR3 spans 13 residues. V shed 5 bases and J 7 bases; nucleotides not matched to a gene: 7. CDR3 region: CSAPTGVGQPQHF. In nucleotides, the CDR3 is TGCAGTGCTCCGACAGGGGTTGGGCAGCCCCAGCATTTT.

This clonotype has a handful of counts. The chain joins TRBV11-2 to TRBJ2-1; D is tentatively TRBD1 or TRBD2 (6 bases each). CDR1 is SGHAT and CDR2 is FQNNGV in the germline V gene. The CDR3 extends over 14 amino acids. The V end was cut by 3 bases, the J end by 8 bases, with 14 bases between. The CDR3: CASSLHRGLDEQFF. CDR3 in DNA: TGTGCCAGCAGCTTGCACCGGGGGCTGGATGAGCAGTTCTTC.

In this sample, this clonotype turned up a few times. The V call is TRBV10-2, the J call TRBJ1-3, with 8 bases fitting TRBD1. V shed 5 bases, J shed 2 bases, and the junction held 2 bases outside the gene matches. This CDR3 has 14 amino acids. Looked up from germline, CDR1 is WSHSY and CDR2 is SAAADI. The CDR3 protein is CASSTTGAGNTIYF. The CDR3 coding sequence is TGCGCCAGCAGTACGACAGGGGCTGGAAACACCATATATTTT.

This clonotype was counted only a few times. CDR3 in amino acids: CASSLDLLAGGGDTQYF. The CDR3, as DNA: TGTGCCAGCAGCTTAGATCTTCTAGCCGGGGGGGGAGATACGCAGTATTTT. The chain couples TRBV11-2 to TRBJ2-3; 8 bases fit TRBD2. V lost 0 bases, J lost 5 bases, and 10 bases stayed unmatched. The CDR3 spans 17 residues. Germline V gives CDR1 SGHAT, CDR2 FQNNGV.

This clonotype was observed a few times. The chain employs TRBV24-1 and TRBJ2-7; D uncertain. V lost 3 bases, J lost 0 bases, and 11 bases lay in between. Germline CDR1 reads KGHDR; CDR2 reads SFDVKD. CDR3 length: 15 amino acids. CDR3 sequence (DNA): TGTGCCACCAGTGATCGCACCGGCCTCTCCTACGAGCAGTACGTC. Protein: CATSDRTGLSYEQYV.

The rearrangement uses TRBV28 and TRBJ2-7, with 8 bases aligning to TRBD2. The CDR3 consists of 12 residues. The germline V gene has CDR1 MDHEN and CDR2 SYDVKM. V lost 6 bases and J lost 9; bases outside the gene matches: 7. Here the CDR3 reads CASSSPLAGQYF. The DNA of the CDR3 is TGTGCCAGCAGCTCTCCTCTAGCGGGGCAGTACTTC.

Turning to this clonotype: The conserved closing phenylalanine or tryptophan is absent in this CDR3, likely reflecting a read error. The rearrangement uses TRBV3-1 and TRBJ2-7; unclear D gene. This CDR3 spans 12 amino acids. The V gene's germline CDR1 is LGHDT and CDR2 YNNKEL (reference sequence). V gave up 0 bases and J gave up 1 base, with 1 base separating them. CDR3 DNA sequence: TGTGCCAGCAGCCAAGAATCCTACGAGCAGTACTCC. It translates to CASSQESYEQYS.

The chain has TRBV28 and TRBJ2-7; D remains unclear. V was trimmed by 5 bases and J by 12 bases, leaving 20 bases between them. This CDR3 contains 13 residues. CDR1 is MDHEN, CDR2 SYDVKM, per germline. The CDR3 protein is CASSNGWDLGAYV. The CDR3 nucleotides read TGTGCCAGCAGTAACGGATGGGATCTCGGTGCGTACGTC.

The chain carries TRBV15 and TRBJ1-4, with D uncertain. The V end was cut by 2 bases, the J end by 0 bases, with 4 bases between. The CDR3 totals 14 residues. Germline V lookup: CDR1 LNHNV, CDR2 YYDKDF (reference sequence). This chain's CDR3 is CATSRPATNEKLFF. CDR3 in DNA: TGTGCCACCAGCAGACCTGCAACTAATGAAAAACTGTTTTTT.

This chain connects TRBV27 to TRBJ2-3, with TRBD2 as a possible D gene (6 bases). The CDR3 has 15 residues. Per the germline V gene, CDR1 is MNHEY and CDR2 is SMNVEV (reference sequence). V lost 6 bases and J lost 4, with 17 bases in between. The DNA for the CDR3 is TGTGCCAGCAGGGCCTTAGCGGAGCTGTCAGATACGCAGTATTTT. Translating it yields CASRALAELSDTQYF.

A few counts support this clonotype. The chain carries TRBV7-2 and TRBJ2-1, with a weak D call TRBD2 (7 bases). CDR3 length: 14 amino acids. CDR1 and CDR2 from the germline V gene are SGHTA and FQGNSA. Trimming cost V 1 base and J 9 bases, with 13 bases left between them. CDR3 amino acids: CASSLVSGGTEQFF. CDR3 nucleotides: TGTGCCAGCAGCTTAGTGTCGGGGGGCACTGAGCAGTTCTTC.

The CDR3 DNA follows: TGTGCCAGCAGCTTTGTAGGGGTGAACACTGAAGCTTTCTTT. It encodes CASSFVGVNTEAFF. This sequence joins TRBV13 and TRBJ1-1; TRBD1 is a possible D gene (5 bases). Looked up from germline, CDR1 is PRHDT and CDR2 is FYEKMQ (reference sequence). The CDR3 is 14 amino acids. Trimming stripped 3 bases from V and 0 bases from J, with 8 bases between.

The rearrangement joins TRBV6-2 or TRBV6-3 to TRBJ1-2; D is unclear. Germline CDR1 MNHEY, CDR2 SVGEGT. There are 14 residues in the CDR3. Trimming shortened V by 2 bases and J by 4 bases, and 11 bases separated the two germline ends. The CDR3: CASSYQADSYGYTF. In nucleotides, the CDR3 is TGTGCCAGCAGTTACCAGGCAGATTCCTATGGCTACACCTTC.

The J gene is TRBJ2-3, the V gene TRBV7-8, with 7 positions matching TRBD2. The CDR3 length is 16 residues. With 5 bases clipped from V and 1 base from J, the junction kept 9 bases outside the gene matches. Germline assignment: CDR1 SGHVS and CDR2 FQNEAQ. CDR3 in DNA: TGTGCCAGCAGCCGTGAAGCGGGGAGACGCACAGATACGCAGTATTTT. Its protein product is CASSREAGRRTDTQYF.